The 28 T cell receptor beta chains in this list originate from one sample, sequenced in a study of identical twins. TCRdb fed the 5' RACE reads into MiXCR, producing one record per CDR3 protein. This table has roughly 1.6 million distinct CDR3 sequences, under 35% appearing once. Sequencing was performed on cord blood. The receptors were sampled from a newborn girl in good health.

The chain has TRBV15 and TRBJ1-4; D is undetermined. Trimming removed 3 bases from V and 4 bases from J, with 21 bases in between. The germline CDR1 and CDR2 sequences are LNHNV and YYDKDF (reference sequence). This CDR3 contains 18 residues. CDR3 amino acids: CATSSPYRVGVINEKLFF. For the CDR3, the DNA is TGTGCCACCAGCAGTCCCTATCGCGTCGGGGTCATTAATGAAAAACTGTTTTTT.

CDR3 in amino acids: CASSSRDRGLSANTGELFF. The CDR3 nucleotides read TGTGCCAGCAGTAGCCGGGACAGGGGGCTAAGCGCGAACACCGGGGAGCTGTTTTTT. This chain connects TRBV12-3 or TRBV12-4 to TRBJ2-2, with 12 bases matching TRBD1. The CDR3 runs to 19 residues. J lost 0 bases, V lost 5 bases, and 10 bases had no gene match.

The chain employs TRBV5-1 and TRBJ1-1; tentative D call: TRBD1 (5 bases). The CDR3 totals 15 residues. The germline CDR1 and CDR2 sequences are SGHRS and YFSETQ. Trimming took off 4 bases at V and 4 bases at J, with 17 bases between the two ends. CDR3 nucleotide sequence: TGCGCCAGCAGCCCCCTTTGGGCGGGGGGCACTGAAGCTTTCTTT. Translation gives CASSPLWAGGTEAFF.

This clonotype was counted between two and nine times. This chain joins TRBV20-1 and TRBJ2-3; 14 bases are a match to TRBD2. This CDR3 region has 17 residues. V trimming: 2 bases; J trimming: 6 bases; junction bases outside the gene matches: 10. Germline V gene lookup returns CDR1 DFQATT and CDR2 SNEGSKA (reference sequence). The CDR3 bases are TGCAGTGCTAGAAAAGTGAGGACTAGCGGGGGGACGGATACGCAGTATTTT. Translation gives CSARKVRTSGGTDTQYF.

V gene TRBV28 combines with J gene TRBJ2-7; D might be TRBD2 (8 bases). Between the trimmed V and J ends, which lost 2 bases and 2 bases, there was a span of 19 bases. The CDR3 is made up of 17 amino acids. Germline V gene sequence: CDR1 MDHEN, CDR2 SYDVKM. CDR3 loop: CASSLQGGTRVTYEQYF. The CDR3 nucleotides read TGTGCCAGCAGTTTACAGGGGGGGACTAGAGTCACCTACGAGCAGTACTTC. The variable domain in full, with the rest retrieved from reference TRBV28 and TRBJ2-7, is DVKVTQSSRYLVKRTGEKVFLECVQDMDHENMFWYRQDPGLGLRLIYFSYDVKMKEKGDIPEGYSVSREKKERFSLILESASTNQTSMYLCASSLQGGTRVTYEQYFGPGTRLTVT.

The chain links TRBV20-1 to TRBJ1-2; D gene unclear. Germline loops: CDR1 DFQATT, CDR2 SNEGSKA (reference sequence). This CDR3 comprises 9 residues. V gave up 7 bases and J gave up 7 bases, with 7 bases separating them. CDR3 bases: TGCAGTGGGGAGTGTGGCTACACCTTC. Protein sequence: CSGECGYTF.

DNA of the CDR3: TGTGCCAGCAGTCTCCTCTCCGTGGGGGGGGCCAAGCACGAGCAGTACTTC. Translating it yields CASSLLSVGGAKHEQYF. This chain uses TRBV28 with TRBJ2-7; weak D call: TRBD2 (7 bases). This CDR3 spans 17 amino acids. Trimming removed 5 bases at V and 5 bases at J, with 25 bases between. Germline assignment: CDR1 MDHEN and CDR2 SYDVKM.

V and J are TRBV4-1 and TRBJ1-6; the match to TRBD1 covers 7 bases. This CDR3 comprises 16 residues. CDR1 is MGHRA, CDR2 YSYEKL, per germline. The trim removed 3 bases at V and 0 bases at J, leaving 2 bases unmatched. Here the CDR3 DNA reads TGCGCCAGCAGCCACCGGGACAGCTCCTATAATTCACCCCTCCACTTT. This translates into CASSHRDSSYNSPLHF.

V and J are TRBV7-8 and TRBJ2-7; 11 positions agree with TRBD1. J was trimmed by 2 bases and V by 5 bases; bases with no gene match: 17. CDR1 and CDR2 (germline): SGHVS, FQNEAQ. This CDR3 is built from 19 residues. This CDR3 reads CASSLNLLSPGQGAYEQYF. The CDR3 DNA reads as TGTGCCAGCAGCCTCAATCTATTATCCCCGGGACAGGGGGCCTACGAGCAGTACTTC.

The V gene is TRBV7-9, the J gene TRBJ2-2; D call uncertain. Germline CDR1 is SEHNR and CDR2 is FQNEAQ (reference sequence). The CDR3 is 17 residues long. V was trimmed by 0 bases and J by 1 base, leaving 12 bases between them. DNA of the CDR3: TGTGCCAGCAGCTTAGCGCAGGAGCTCTTGAACACCGGGGAGCTGTTTTTT. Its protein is CASSLAQELLNTGELFF.

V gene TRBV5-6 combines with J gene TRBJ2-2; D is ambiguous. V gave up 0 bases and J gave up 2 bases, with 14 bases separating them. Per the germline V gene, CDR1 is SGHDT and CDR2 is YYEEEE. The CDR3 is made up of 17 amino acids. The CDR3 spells CASSLGGGRRNTGELFF. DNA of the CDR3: TGTGCCAGCAGCTTGGGTGGTGGCAGAAGAAACACCGGGGAGCTGTTTTTT.

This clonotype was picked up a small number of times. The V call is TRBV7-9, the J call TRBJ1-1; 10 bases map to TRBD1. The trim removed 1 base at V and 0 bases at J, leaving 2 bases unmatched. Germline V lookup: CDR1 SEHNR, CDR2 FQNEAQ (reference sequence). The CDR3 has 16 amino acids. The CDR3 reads CASSLGDRGMNTEAFF. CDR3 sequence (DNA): TGTGCCAGCAGCTTAGGGGACAGGGGAATGAACACTGAAGCTTTCTTT.

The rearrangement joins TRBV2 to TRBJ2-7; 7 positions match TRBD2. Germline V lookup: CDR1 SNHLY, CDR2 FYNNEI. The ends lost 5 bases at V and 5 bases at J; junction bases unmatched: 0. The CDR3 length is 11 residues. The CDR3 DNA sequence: TGTGCCAGCAGTACTAGCGACGAGCAGTACTTC. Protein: CASSTSDEQYF.

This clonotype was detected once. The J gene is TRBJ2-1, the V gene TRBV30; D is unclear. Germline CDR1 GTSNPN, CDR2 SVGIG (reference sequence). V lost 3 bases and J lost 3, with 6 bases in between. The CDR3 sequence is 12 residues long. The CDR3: CAWRPNYNEQFF. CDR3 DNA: TGTGCCTGGAGACCAAACTACAATGAGCAGTTCTTC.

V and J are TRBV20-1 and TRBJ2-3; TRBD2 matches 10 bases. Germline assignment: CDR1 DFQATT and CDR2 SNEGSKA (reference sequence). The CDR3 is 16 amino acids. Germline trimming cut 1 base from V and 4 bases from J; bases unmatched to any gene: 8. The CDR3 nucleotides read TGCAGTGCTAGAGCCGGAGCGGGGGGGTTCCCAGATACGCAGTATTTT. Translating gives CSARAGAGGFPDTQYF.

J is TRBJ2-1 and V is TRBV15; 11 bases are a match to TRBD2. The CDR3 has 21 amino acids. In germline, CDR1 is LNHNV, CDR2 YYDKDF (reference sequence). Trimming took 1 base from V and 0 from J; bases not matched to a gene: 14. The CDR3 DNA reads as TGTGCCACCAGCAGAGGTCCATTTCTAGCGGGGGGCAAAAGCTCCTACAATGAGCAGTTCTTC. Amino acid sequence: CATSRGPFLAGGKSSYNEQFF.

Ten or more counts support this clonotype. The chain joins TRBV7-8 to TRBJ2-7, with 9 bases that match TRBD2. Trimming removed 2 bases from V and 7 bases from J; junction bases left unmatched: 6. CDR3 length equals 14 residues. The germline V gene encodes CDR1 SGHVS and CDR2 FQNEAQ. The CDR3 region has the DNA TGTGCCAGCAGCTTATTGGGACTAGCTGGTGAGCAGTACTTC. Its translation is CASSLLGLAGEQYF.

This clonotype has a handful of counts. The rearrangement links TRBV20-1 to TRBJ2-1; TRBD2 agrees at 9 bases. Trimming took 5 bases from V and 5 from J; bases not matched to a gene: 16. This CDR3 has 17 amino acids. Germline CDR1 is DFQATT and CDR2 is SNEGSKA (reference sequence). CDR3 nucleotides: TGCAGTGCTTCGACCAATCCGGGACTAGCCCTAAACAATGAGCAGTTCTTC. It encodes CSASTNPGLALNNEQFF.

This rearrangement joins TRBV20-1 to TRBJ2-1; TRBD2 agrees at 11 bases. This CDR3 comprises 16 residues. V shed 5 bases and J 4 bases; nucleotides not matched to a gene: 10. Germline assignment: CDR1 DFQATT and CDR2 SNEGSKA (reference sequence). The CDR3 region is CSALRTSGSIYNEQFF. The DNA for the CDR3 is TGCAGTGCTCTCAGGACTAGCGGGTCTATTTACAATGAGCAGTTCTTC.

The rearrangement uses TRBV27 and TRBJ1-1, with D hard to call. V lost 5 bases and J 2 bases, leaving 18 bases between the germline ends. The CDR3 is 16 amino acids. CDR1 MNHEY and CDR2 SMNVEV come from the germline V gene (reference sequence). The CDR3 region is CASSLGPLGLNTEAFF. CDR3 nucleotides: TGTGCCAGCAGTCTCGGACCCTTAGGGCTCAACACTGAAGCTTTCTTT.

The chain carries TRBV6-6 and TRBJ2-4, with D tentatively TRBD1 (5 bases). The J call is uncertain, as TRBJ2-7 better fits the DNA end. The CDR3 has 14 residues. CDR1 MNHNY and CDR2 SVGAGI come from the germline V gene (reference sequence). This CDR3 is CASLEGQGNHEQYF. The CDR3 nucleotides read TGTGCCAGCCTCGAAGGGCAGGGTAACCACGAGCAGTACTTC.

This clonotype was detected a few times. The CDR3 DNA is TGCAGCCTGGGGGACCCCTACGAGCAGTACTTC. This translates into CSLGDPYEQYF. The genes are TRBV29-1 and TRBJ2-7, with D perhaps given as TRBD1 or TRBD2 (5 bases each). This CDR3 is built from 11 residues. V dropped 8 bases and J dropped 2 bases, with 10 bases sitting between them. Germline-derived CDR1 and CDR2 are SQVTM and ANQGSEA.

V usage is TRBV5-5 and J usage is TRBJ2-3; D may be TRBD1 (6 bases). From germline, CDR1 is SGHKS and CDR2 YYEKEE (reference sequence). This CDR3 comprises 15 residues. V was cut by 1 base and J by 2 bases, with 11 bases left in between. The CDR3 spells CASSLSRGYTDTQYF. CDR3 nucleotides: TGTGCCAGCAGCTTGTCCAGGGGATACACAGATACGCAGTATTTT.

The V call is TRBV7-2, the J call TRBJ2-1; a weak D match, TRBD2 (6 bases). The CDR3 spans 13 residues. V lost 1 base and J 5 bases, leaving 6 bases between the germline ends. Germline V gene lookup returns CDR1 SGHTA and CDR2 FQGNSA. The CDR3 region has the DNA TGTGCCAGCAGCTTAGAGCGGGACAATGAGCAGTTCTTC. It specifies CASSLERDNEQFF.

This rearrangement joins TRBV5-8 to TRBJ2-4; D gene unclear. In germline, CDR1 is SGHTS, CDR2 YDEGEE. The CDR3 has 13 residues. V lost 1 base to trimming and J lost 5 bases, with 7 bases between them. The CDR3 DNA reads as TGTGCCAGCAGCTTGAGCCTGGAAAACATTCAGTACTTC. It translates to CASSLSLENIQYF.

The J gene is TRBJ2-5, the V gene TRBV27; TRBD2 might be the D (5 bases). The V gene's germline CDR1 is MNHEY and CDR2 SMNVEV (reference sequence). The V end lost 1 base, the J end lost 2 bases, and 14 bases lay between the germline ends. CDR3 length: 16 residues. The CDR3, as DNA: TGTGCCAGCAGTTTATGGATGACGGGGAAACAAGAGACCCAGTACTTC. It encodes CASSLWMTGKQETQYF.

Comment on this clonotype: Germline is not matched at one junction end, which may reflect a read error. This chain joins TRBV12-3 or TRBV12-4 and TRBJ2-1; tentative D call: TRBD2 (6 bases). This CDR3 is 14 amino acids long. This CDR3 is CASSKGTVNNEQLF. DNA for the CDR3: TGTGCCAGCAGTAAAGGGACTGTTAACAATGAGCAGTTATTC.

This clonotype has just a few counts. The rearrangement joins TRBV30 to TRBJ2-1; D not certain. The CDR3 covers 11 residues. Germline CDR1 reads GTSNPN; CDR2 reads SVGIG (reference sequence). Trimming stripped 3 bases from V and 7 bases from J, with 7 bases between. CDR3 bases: TGTGCCTGGAGCCACACGAATGAGCAGTTCTTC. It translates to CAWSHTNEQFF.